The T cell receptor (beta chain) under discussion was sequenced for a study of control samples from healthy donors and cancer patients. Clones were read by immunoSEQ multiplex PCR, and TCRdb kept only the in-frame ones, dropping some. This sample yields tens of thousands of clones, of which about 80% are seen a single time; approximately 2.8% belongs to the top ten. CDR1 and CDR2 from the germline V gene are SGHTS and YDEGEE. Between the trimmed V and J ends, which lost 0 bases and 7 bases, there was a span of 7 bases. The CDR3 is made up of 12 amino acids. The chain has TRBV5-8 and TRBJ1-2; D is ambiguous. The receptor comes from a woman aged 45-59 years with lung cancer. The specimen sequenced was PBMCs. In nucleotides, the CDR3 is TGTGCCAGCAGCTTGGAACAGCGTGGCTACACCTTC. Amino acid sequence: CASSLEQRGYTF.